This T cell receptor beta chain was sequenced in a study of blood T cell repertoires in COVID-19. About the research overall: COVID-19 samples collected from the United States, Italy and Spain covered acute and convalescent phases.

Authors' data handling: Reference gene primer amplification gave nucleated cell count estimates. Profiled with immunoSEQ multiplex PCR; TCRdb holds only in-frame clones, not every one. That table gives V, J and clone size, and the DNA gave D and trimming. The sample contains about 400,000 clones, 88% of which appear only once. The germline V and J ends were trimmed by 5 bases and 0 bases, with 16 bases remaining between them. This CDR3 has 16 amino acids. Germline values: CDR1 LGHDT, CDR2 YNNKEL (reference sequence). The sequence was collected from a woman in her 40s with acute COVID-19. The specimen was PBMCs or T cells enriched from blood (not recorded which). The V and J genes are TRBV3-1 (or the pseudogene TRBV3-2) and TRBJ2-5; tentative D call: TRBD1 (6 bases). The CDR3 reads CASSNPRTGYQETQYF. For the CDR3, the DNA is TGTGCCAGCAGCAACCCCCGAACAGGGTACCAAGAGACCCAGTACTTC.